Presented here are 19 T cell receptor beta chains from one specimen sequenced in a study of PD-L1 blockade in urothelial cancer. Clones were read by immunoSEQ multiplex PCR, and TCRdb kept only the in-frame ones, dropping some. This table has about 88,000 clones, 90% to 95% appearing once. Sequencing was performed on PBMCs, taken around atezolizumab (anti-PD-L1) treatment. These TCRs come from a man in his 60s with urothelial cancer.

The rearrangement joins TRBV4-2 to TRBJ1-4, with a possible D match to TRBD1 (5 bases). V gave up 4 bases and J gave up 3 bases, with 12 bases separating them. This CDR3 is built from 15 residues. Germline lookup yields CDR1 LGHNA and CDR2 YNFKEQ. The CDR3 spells CASSLGVSSNEKLFF. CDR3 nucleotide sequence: TGTGCCAGCAGCCTAGGGGTTTCGTCTAATGAAAAACTGTTTTTT.

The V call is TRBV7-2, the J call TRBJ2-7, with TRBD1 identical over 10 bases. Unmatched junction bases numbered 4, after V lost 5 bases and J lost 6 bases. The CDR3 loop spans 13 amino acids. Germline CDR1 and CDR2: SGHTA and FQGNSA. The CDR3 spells CASSATGGGEQYF. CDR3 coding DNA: TGTGCCAGCAGCGCGACAGGGGGCGGCGAGCAGTACTTC. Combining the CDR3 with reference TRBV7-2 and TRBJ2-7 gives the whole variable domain GAGVSQSPSNKVTEKGKDVELRCDPISGHTALYWYRQSLGQGLEFLIYFQGNSAPDKSGLPSDRFSAERTGGSVSTLTIQRTQQEDSAVYLCASSATGGGEQYFGPGTRLTVT.

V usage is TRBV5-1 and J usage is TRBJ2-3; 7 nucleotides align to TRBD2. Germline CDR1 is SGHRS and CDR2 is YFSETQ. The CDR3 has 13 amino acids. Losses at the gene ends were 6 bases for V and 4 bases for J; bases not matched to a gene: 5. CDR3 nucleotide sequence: TGCGCCAGCACCGACGGGGGGTCAGATACGCAGTATTTT. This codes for CASTDGGSDTQYF. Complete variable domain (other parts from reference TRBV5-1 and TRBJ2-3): KAGVTQTPRYLIKTRGQQVTLSCSPISGHRSVSWYQQTPGQGLQFLFEYFSETQRNKGNFPGRFSGRQFSNSRSEMNVSTLELGDSALYLCASTDGGSDTQYFGPGTRLTVL.

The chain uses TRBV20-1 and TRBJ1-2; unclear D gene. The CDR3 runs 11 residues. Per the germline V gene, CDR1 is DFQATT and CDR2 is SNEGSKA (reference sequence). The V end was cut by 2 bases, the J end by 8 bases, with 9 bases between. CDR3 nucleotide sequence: TGCAGTGCTAGATTGGCGGGGGGCTACACCTTC. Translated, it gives CSARLAGGYTF.

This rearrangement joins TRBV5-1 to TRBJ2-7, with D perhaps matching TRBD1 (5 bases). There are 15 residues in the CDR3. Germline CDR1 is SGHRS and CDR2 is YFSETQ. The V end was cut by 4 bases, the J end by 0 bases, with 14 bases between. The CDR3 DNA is TGCGCCAGCAGCACGCAGGGCCCCAGCTCCTACGAGCAGTACTTC. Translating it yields CASSTQGPSSYEQYF.

CDR3 residues: CASSPPSGQGSPEQFF. As DNA, the CDR3 is TGTGCCAGCTCACCTCCATCGGGACAGGGTTCACCTGAGCAGTTCTTC. The chain is built from TRBV18 and TRBJ2-1; TRBD1 matches at 9 bases. J gave up 9 bases and V 3 bases, and 12 bases lay outside the gene matches. The CDR3 sequence is 16 residues long. The germline V gene encodes CDR1 KGHSH and CDR2 LQKENI. Complete variable domain (other parts from reference TRBV18 and TRBJ2-1): NAGVMQNPRHLVRRRGQEARLRCSPMKGHSHVYWYRQLPEEGLKFMVYLQKENIIDESGMPKERFSAEFPKEGPSILRIQQVVRGDSAAYFCASSPPSGQGSPEQFFGPGTRLTVL.

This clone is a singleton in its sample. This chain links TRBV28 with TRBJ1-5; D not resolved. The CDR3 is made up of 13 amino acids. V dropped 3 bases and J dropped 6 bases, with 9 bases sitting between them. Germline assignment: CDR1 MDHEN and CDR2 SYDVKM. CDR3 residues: CASSLVRGQPQHF. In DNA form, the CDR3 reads TGTGCCAGCAGTTTGGTCCGGGGTCAGCCCCAGCATTTT. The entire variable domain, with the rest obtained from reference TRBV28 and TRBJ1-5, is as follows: DVKVTQSSRYLVKRTGEKVFLECVQDMDHENMFWYRQDPGLGLRLIYFSYDVKMKEKGDIPEGYSVSREKKERFSLILESASTNQTSMYLCASSLVRGQPQHFGDGTRLSIL.

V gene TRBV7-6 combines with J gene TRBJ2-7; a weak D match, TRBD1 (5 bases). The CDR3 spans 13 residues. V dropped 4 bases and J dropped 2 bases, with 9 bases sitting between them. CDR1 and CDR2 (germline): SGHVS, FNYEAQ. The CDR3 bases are TGTGCCAGCAGCTCTTACAGGACCTACGAGCAGTACTTC. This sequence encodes CASSSYRTYEQYF. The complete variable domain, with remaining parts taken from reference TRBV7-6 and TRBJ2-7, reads GAGVSQSPRYKVTKRGQDVALRCDPISGHVSLYWYRQALGQGPEFLTYFNYEAQQDKSGLPNDRFSAERPEGSISTLTIQRTEQRDSAMYRCASSSYRTYEQYFGPGTRLTVT.

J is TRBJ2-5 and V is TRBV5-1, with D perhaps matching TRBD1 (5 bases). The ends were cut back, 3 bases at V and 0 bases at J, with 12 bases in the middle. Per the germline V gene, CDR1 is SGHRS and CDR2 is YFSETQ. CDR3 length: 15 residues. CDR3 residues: CASSWTMTDQETQYF. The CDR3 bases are TGCGCCAGCAGCTGGACCATGACAGACCAAGAGACCCAGTACTTC.

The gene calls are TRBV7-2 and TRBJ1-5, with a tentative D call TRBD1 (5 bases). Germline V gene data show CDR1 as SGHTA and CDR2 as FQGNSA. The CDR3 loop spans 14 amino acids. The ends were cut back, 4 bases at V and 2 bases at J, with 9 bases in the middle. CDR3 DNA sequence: TGTGCCAGCAGCTCTGCGGGGGGCAATCAGCCCCAGCATTTT. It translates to CASSSAGGNQPQHF.

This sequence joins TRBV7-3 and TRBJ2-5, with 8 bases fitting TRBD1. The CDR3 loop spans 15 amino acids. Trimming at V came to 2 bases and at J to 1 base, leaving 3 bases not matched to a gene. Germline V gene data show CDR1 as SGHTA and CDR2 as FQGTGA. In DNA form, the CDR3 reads TGTGCCAGCAGCTTAGGGACAGGCCTCCAAGAGACCCAGTACTTC. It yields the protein CASSLGTGLQETQYF.

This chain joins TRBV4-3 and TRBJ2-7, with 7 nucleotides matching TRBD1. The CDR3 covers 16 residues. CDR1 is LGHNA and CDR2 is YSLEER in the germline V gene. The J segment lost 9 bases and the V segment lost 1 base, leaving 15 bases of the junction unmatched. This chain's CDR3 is CASSQGRGNNFLGQYF. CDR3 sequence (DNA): TGCGCCAGCAGCCAAGGCAGGGGGAATAATTTCTTAGGGCAGTACTTC.

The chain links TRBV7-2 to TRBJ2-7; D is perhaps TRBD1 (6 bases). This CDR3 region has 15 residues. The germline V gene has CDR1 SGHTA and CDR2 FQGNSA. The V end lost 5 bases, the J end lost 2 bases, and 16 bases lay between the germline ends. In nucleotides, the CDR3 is TGTGCCAGCAGCCCAGCCGGGACATCAGCCTACGAGCAGTACTTC. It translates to CASSPAGTSAYEQYF.

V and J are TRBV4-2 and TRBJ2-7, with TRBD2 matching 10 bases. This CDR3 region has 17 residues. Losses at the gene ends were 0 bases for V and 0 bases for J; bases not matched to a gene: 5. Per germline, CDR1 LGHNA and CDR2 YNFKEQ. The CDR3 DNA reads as TGTGCCAGCAGCCAAGATTGGAGCGGGGGGGCCTCCTACGAGCAGTACTTC. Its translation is CASSQDWSGGASYEQYF.

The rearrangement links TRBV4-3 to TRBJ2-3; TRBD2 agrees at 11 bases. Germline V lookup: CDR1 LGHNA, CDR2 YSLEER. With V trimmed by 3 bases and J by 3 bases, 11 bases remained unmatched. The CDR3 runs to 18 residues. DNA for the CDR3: TGCGCCAGCAGCCATATAGCGGGGGGGCCCCCTGGGACAGATACGCAGTATTTT. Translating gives CASSHIAGGPPGTDTQYF.

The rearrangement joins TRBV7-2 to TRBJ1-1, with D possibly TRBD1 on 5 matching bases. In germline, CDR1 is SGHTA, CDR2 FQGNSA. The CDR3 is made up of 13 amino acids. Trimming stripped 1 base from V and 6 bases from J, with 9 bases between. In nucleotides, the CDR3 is TGTGCCAGCAGCTTAGGCAGGGAGGCTGAAGCTTTCTTT. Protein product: CASSLGREAEAFF.

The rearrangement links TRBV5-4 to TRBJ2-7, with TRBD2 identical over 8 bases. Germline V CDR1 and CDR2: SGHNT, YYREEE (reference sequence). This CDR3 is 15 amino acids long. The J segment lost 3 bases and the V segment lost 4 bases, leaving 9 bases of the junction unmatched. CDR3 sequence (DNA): TGTGCCAGCAGCCACTCTAGGGCGGGGGGCTACGAGCAGTACTTC. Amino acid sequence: CASSHSRAGGYEQYF.

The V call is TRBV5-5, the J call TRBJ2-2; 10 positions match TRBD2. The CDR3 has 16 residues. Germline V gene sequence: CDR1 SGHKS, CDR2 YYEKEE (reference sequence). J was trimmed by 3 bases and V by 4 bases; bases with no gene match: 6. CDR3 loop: CASSTSGGAYTGELFF. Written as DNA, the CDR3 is TGTGCCAGCAGCACCAGCGGGGGGGCATACACCGGGGAGCTGTTTTTT.

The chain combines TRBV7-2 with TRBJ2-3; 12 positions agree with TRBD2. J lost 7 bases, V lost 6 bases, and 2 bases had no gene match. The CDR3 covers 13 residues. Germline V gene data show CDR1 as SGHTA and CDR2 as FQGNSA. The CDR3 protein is CASRTSGGHTQYF. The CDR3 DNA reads TGTGCCAGCAGAACTAGCGGGGGGCATACGCAGTATTTT.